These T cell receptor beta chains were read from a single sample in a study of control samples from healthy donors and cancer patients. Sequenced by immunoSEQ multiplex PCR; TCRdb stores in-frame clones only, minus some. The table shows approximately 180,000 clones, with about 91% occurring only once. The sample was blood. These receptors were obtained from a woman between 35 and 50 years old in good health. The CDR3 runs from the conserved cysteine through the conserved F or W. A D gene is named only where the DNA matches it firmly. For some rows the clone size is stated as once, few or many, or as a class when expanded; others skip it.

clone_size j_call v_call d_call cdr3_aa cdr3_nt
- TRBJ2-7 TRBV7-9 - CASRASGPSSYEQYF TGTGCCAGCAGAGCGTCAGGTCCTAGCTCCTACGAGCAGTACTTC
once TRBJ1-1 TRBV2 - CASTGARHLEAFF TGTGCCAGCACGGGGGCAAGACACCTTGAAGCTTTCTTT
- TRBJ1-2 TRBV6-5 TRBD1 CASSQLWDREGYTF TGTGCCAGCAGCCAGCTGTGGGACAGAGAAGGCTACACCTTC
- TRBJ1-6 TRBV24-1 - CATTLGTEQETYNSPLHF TGTGCCACCACCCTTGGGACGGAACAAGAAACCTATAATTCACCCCTCCACTTT
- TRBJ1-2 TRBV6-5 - CASSRTGFEGYTF TGTGCCAGCAGTAGAACAGGGTTTGAAGGCTACACCTTC
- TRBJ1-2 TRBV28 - CASSLRDGPRGPHGYTF TGTGCCAGCAGTTTGAGGGACGGTCCCCGGGGGCCCCATGGCTACACCTTC
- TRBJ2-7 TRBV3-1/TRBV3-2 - CASSLRGAQYEQYF TGTGCCAGCAGCCTAAGGGGCGCACAGTACGAGCAGTACTTC
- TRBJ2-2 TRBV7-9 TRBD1 CASSLGTGAADTGELFF TGTGCCAGCAGCTTGGGGACAGGGGCCGCCGACACCGGGGAGCTGTTTTTT
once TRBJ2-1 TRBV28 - CASSSPSGRGPPNEQFF TGTGCCAGCAGTTCCCCCTCTGGGCGGGGGCCCCCGAATGAGCAGTTCTTC
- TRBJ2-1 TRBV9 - CASSNRGWVAEQFF TGTGCCAGCAGCAACCGAGGATGGGTGGCTGAGCAGTTCTTC
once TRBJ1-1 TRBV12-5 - CASGRLDYPAFF TGTGCTAGTGGGCGCCTTGATTATCCCGCTTTCTTT
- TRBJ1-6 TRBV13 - CASTSGEYNSPLHF TGTGCCAGCACCTCGGGAGAATATAATTCACCCCTCCACTTT
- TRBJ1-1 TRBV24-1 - CATSDLLNTEAFF TGTGCCACCAGTGATTTGTTGAACACTGAAGCTTTCTTT
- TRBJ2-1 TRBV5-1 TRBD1 CASSPRPTGQGAYNEQFF TGCGCCAGCAGCCCCCGACCAACGGGACAGGGGGCCTACAATGAGCAGTTCTTC